Below, 20 T cell receptor beta chains from the same sample are listed, as sequenced in a study of blood T cell repertoires in COVID-19. Clones were read by immunoSEQ multiplex PCR, and TCRdb kept only the in-frame ones, dropping some. Of over 200,000 clones listed, about 90% are singletons. Sequencing was done on a sample of PBMCs or T cells enriched from blood (not recorded which). Receptor source: a woman under 40 who had been exposed to COVID-19.

In DNA form, the CDR3 reads TGCGCCAGCAGCCAAGTCGGAGGGGGCACTAATTCACCCCTCCACTTT. Protein product: CASSQVGGGTNSPLHF. V and J are TRBV4-1 and TRBJ1-6, with 7 bases matching TRBD1. CDR1 MGHRA and CDR2 YSYEKL come from the germline V gene. V was pared by 1 base and J by 6 bases, with 6 bases of the junction left unmatched. This CDR3 is 16 amino acids long.

The gene calls are TRBV5-1 and TRBJ2-7, with 9 bases aligning to TRBD2. Germline V gives CDR1 SGHRS, CDR2 YFSETQ. The junction had 5 bases not matched to a gene; V was cut back by 0 bases and J by 4 bases. The CDR3 length is 15 residues. The CDR3 sequence: CASSLGLADNYEQYF. The CDR3 DNA reads TGCGCCAGCAGCTTGGGACTAGCGGACAATTACGAGCAGTACTTC. Complete variable domain (other parts from reference TRBV5-1 and TRBJ2-7): KAGVTQTPRYLIKTRGQQVTLSCSPISGHRSVSWYQQTPGQGLQFLFEYFSETQRNKGNFPGRFSGRQFSNSRSEMNVSTLELGDSALYLCASSLGLADNYEQYFGPGTRLTVT.

This clone was recorded once. This chain uses TRBV7-8 with TRBJ2-5; TRBD1 agrees at 10 bases. Unmatched junction bases numbered 7, after V lost 1 base and J lost 5 bases. CDR1 SGHVS and CDR2 FQNEAQ come from the germline V gene. This CDR3 spans 16 amino acids. CDR3: CASSLGRQGAWETQYF. Here the CDR3 DNA reads TGTGCCAGCAGCTTAGGTAGACAGGGGGCTTGGGAGACCCAGTACTTC. Full variable domain (rest looked up from reference TRBV7-8 and TRBJ2-5): GAGVSQSPRYKVAKRGQDVALRCDPISGHVSLFWYQQALGQGPEFLTYFQNEAQLDKSGLPSDRFFAERPEGSVSTLKIQRTQQEDSAVYLCASSLGRQGAWETQYFGPGTRLLVL.

The gene calls are TRBV18 and TRBJ1-3; the match to TRBD1 covers 12 bases. The CDR3 length is 19 residues. From germline, CDR1 is KGHSH and CDR2 LQKENI. The junction had 10 bases not matched to a gene; V was cut back by 4 bases and J by 0 bases. The CDR3 nucleotides read TGTGCCAGCTCACTTGCCGGGACAGGGGGCTCCTACTCTGGAAACACCATATATTTT. Translated, it gives CASSLAGTGGSYSGNTIYF. The full variable domain, with the rest looked up from reference TRBV18 and TRBJ1-3, is NAGVMQNPRHLVRRRGQEARLRCSPMKGHSHVYWYRQLPEEGLKFMVYLQKENIIDESGMPKERFSAEFPKEGPSILRIQQVVRGDSAAYFCASSLAGTGGSYSGNTIYFGEGSWLTVV.

The CDR3 is CASSLAEVWSWNTEAFF. The CDR3 nucleotides read TGCGCCAGCAGCTTGGCAGAGGTATGGTCTTGGAACACTGAAGCTTTCTTT. The V call is TRBV5-1, the J call TRBJ1-1; no clear D gene. The germline V and J ends were trimmed by 0 bases and 1 base, with 16 bases remaining between them. Germline values: CDR1 SGHRS, CDR2 YFSETQ. The CDR3 runs 17 residues.

CDR3 bases: TGTGCCAGCAACCCGGGACAGGCCAACTATGGCTACACCTTC. Translating gives CASNPGQANYGYTF. The gene calls are TRBV5-6 and TRBJ1-2, with 8 bases aligning to TRBD1. With 6 bases clipped from V and 2 bases from J, the junction kept 6 bases outside the gene matches. Germline-derived CDR1 and CDR2 are SGHDT and YYEEEE. The length of the CDR3 is 14 residues.

The chain recombines TRBV29-1 with TRBJ2-7; D perhaps matches TRBD2 (6 bases). In germline, CDR1 is SQVTM, CDR2 ANQGSEA. The CDR3 runs to 14 residues. With 3 bases removed from V and 5 bases from J, the gap between germline ends came to 17 bases. CDR3 bases: TGCAGCGTTGATGGTTTTGGGACTTCCCACGAGCAGTACTTC. It yields the protein CSVDGFGTSHEQYF.

The rearrangement links TRBV6-1 to TRBJ2-3, with D possibly being TRBD2 (5 bases). Deletions cut 1 base from V and 6 bases from J, with 14 bases between. CDR3 length: 15 residues. Germline V gives CDR1 MNHNS, CDR2 SASEGT. The CDR3 DNA follows: TGTGCCAGCAGTGAAGTAGGCCTAGCAGAGGATACGCAGTATTTT. Translated, it gives CASSEVGLAEDTQYF.

This clone was counted a few times. V usage is TRBV7-2 and J usage is TRBJ2-3; 8 bases are shared with TRBD1. The CDR3 is made up of 17 amino acids. Unmatched junction bases numbered 7, after V lost 1 base and J lost 1 base. Germline CDR1 and CDR2: SGHTA and FQGNSA. CDR3 coding DNA: TGTGCCAGCAGCTTAGTTCCCGGACAGGGCGGCACAGATACGCAGTATTTT. It codes for CASSLVPGQGGTDTQYF.

Only one count was recorded for this clone. The chain uses TRBV12-5 and TRBJ1-5, with 10 bases identical to TRBD1. Germline V gives CDR1 LGHNT, CDR2 FRNRAP. The CDR3 spans 16 residues. V gave up 4 bases and J gave up 10 bases; unmatched junction bases: 13. CDR3 coding DNA: TGTGCTAGTGGTTCCGCCTGGGGGGACAGGGGTAGTCCCCAGCATTTT. It is translated as CASGSAWGDRGSPQHF.

V usage is TRBV5-5 and J usage is TRBJ1-2; D is unclear. V lost 0 bases and J lost 4, with 7 bases in between. This CDR3 has 13 residues. Germline V gene sequence: CDR1 SGHKS, CDR2 YYEKEE (reference sequence). The CDR3 sequence is CASSLVDFYGYTF. The CDR3 DNA sequence: TGTGCCAGCAGCTTGGTAGACTTCTATGGCTACACCTTC.

The chain combines TRBV11-3 with TRBJ2-1, with TRBD1 identical over 7 bases. Germline V CDR1 and CDR2: SGHNT, YENEEA. CDR3 length: 17 amino acids. The trim removed 0 bases at V and 12 bases at J, leaving 17 bases unmatched. The CDR3 DNA reads TGTGCCAGCAGCTTAGAGTTGGGGGACAGATCCACCTCCAGGCAGTTCTTC. Translation: CASSLELGDRSTSRQFF.

V is TRBV18 and J is TRBJ2-7, with 7 bases lining up with TRBD1. The germline V gene has CDR1 KGHSH and CDR2 LQKENI. The CDR3 is made up of 14 amino acids. The trim removed 6 bases at V and 2 bases at J, leaving 7 bases unmatched. CDR3 amino acids: CASSDRSTTYEQYF. The CDR3 DNA is TGTGCCAGCTCGGACAGGTCTACCACCTACGAGCAGTACTTC. Variable domain in full (rest from reference TRBV18 and TRBJ2-7): NAGVMQNPRHLVRRRGQEARLRCSPMKGHSHVYWYRQLPEEGLKFMVYLQKENIIDESGMPKERFSAEFPKEGPSILRIQQVVRGDSAAYFCASSDRSTTYEQYFGPGTRLTVT.

This chain joins TRBV12-3 or TRBV12-4 and TRBJ2-1; D gene ambiguous. The CDR3 contains 11 residues. The germline V and J ends were trimmed by 6 bases and 7 bases, with 7 bases remaining between them. This chain's CDR3 is CASSERNEQFF. In nucleotides, the CDR3 is TGTGCCAGCAGCGAGAGGAATGAGCAGTTCTTC.

The chain links TRBV2 to TRBJ2-1; 7 bases agree with TRBD2. CDR1 and CDR2 (germline): SNHLY, FYNNEI. The V gene end was trimmed by 6 bases and the J gene end by 4 bases; junction bases not matched to a gene: 12. The CDR3 is 16 amino acids. The CDR3 here is CASSPLAARGYNEQFF. Written as DNA, the CDR3 is TGTGCCAGCAGCCCGCTAGCGGCCAGAGGGTACAATGAGCAGTTCTTC. The full variable domain, completed using reference TRBV2 and TRBJ2-1, is EPEVTQTPSHQVTQMGQEVILRCVPISNHLYFYWYRQILGQKVEFLVSFYNNEISEKSEIFDDQFSVERPDGSNFTLKIRSTKLEDSAMYFCASSPLAARGYNEQFFGPGTRLTVL.

The chain combines TRBV30 with TRBJ2-7, with D perhaps TRBD2 (5 bases). CDR1 and CDR2 from the germline V gene are GTSNPN and SVGIG (reference sequence). With 7 bases removed from V and 2 bases from J, the gap between germline ends came to 21 bases. This CDR3 is 15 amino acids long. CDR3 bases: TGTGCCTACGGACCCAGGTCGGGGAGACCCTACGAGCAGTACTTC. The encoded protein is CAYGPRSGRPYEQYF.

V usage is TRBV7-2 and J usage is TRBJ2-7; TRBD2 agrees at 14 bases. V trimming: 5 bases; J trimming: 6 bases; junction bases outside the gene matches: 3. The CDR3 is 14 residues long. Germline V lookup: CDR1 SGHTA, CDR2 FQGNSA. CDR3 loop: CASSRGLAGGEQYF. The DNA for the CDR3 is TGTGCCAGCAGCCGTGGACTAGCGGGAGGCGAGCAGTACTTC.

As concerns this clone: The same CDR3 arises from other DNA sequences in this sample as well. CDR3 DNA: TGCAGCGTTGACAGGGGGAACACCGGGGAGCTGTTTTTT. This encodes CSVDRGNTGELFF. The chain couples TRBV29-1 to TRBJ2-2; possible D gene TRBD1, 6 bases. Trimming took off 3 bases at V and 1 base at J, with 6 bases between the two ends. Germline V lookup: CDR1 SQVTM, CDR2 ANQGSEA. This CDR3 is built from 13 residues.

The chain joins TRBV18 to TRBJ2-7; 9 bases fit TRBD2. Unmatched junction bases numbered 6, after V lost 0 bases and J lost 6 bases. Germline V gene lookup returns CDR1 KGHSH and CDR2 LQKENI. The CDR3 runs to 15 residues. CDR3 in amino acids: CASSPPPGLASEQYF. The CDR3 DNA is TGTGCCAGCTCACCACCCCCGGGACTAGCCTCCGAGCAGTACTTC. Using reference TRBV18 and TRBJ2-7 for the parts outside the CDR3, the full variable domain is NAGVMQNPRHLVRRRGQEARLRCSPMKGHSHVYWYRQLPEEGLKFMVYLQKENIIDESGMPKERFSAEFPKEGPSILRIQQVVRGDSAAYFCASSPPPGLASEQYFGPGTRLTVT.

The chain employs TRBV7-2 and TRBJ1-4; weak D call: TRBD1 (5 bases). This CDR3 has 15 amino acids. Deletions cut 1 base from V and 6 bases from J, with 12 bases between. CDR1 is SGHTA and CDR2 is FQGNSA in the germline V gene. CDR3 bases: TGTGCCAGCAGCTTAGGGGCAGGGTACTATGAAAAACTGTTTTTT. It specifies CASSLGAGYYEKLFF.